The 22 T cell receptor beta chains below were found in one sample sequenced in a study of blood T cell repertoires in COVID-19. Produced via immunoSEQ multiplex PCR; TCRdb's table is partial and in-frame only. The data show 210,000 or so clones, 86% seen once. Sequencing was performed on peripheral blood. The receptors originated from a woman between 50 and 59 years old with acute or convalescent COVID-19.

The chain carries TRBV11-2 and TRBJ2-3, with TRBD1 matching over 7 bases. The CDR3 is 14 amino acids. Germline CDR1 is SGHAT and CDR2 is FQNNGV. V shed 7 bases and J 1 base; nucleotides not matched to a gene: 5. The CDR3 nucleotides read TGTGCCAGCACCACAGGGGCCCGCACAGATACGCAGTATTTT. It yields the protein CASTTGARTDTQYF.

The rearrangement joins TRBV7-7 to TRBJ2-1, with 12 bases aligning to TRBD2. The CDR3 loop spans 15 amino acids. Germline V lookup: CDR1 SSHAT, CDR2 FNYEAQ (reference sequence). V was clipped by 4 bases and J by 6 bases; unmatched bases: 4. The CDR3 region has the DNA TGTGCCAGCAGCTCGACTAGCGGGGGATCCAATGAGCAGTTCTTC. It yields the protein CASSSTSGGSNEQFF. Using reference TRBV7-7 and TRBJ2-1 for the parts outside the CDR3, the full variable domain is GAGVSQSPRYKVTKRGQDVTLRCDPISSHATLYWYQQALGQGPEFLTYFNYEAQPDKSGLPSDRFSAERPEGSISTLTIQRTEQRDSAMYRCASSSTSGGSNEQFFGPGTRLTVL.

The rearrangement links TRBV6-2 or TRBV6-3 to TRBJ1-4, with D perhaps TRBD1 (5 bases). The V and J ends lost 6 bases and 0 bases respectively, with 17 bases between them. The CDR3 extends over 17 amino acids. CDR1 MNHEY and CDR2 SVGEGT come from the germline V gene. The DNA of the CDR3 is TGTGCCAGCAGCACCCCCGGGGGAGGAGCAACTAATGAAAAACTGTTTTTT. This codes for CASSTPGGGATNEKLFF.

V gene TRBV27 combines with J gene TRBJ2-5, with 12 bases identical to TRBD2. CDR1 is MNHEY, CDR2 SMNVEV, per germline (reference sequence). Trimming cost V 6 bases and J 6 bases; bases outside gene matches: 5. The CDR3 has 14 residues. The CDR3 sequence is CASRAGTSGQTQYF. In DNA, the CDR3 is TGTGCCAGCAGGGCAGGGACTAGCGGGCAGACCCAGTACTTC.

The genes are TRBV5-4 and TRBJ1-5, with TRBD1 matching 10 bases. Losses at the gene ends were 0 bases for V and 7 bases for J; bases not matched to a gene: 4. The CDR3 runs to 15 residues. Germline CDR1 SGHNT, CDR2 YYREEE (reference sequence). DNA for the CDR3: TGTGCCAGCAGCTTGGATGGGACAGGGGCCCAGCCCCAGCATTTT. Protein product: CASSLDGTGAQPQHF.

A few counts support this clone. This chain links TRBV5-1 with TRBJ1-2; a weak D match, TRBD1 (5 bases). CDR3 size: 14 residues. Per the germline V gene, CDR1 is SGHRS and CDR2 is YFSETQ. V was trimmed by 0 bases and J by 5 bases, leaving 11 bases between them. In nucleotides, the CDR3 is TGCGCCAGCAGCTTGGCGACAGCGGGATATGGCTACACCTTC. This translates into CASSLATAGYGYTF.

The genes are TRBV30 and TRBJ1-4; TRBD1 matches at 7 bases. J lost 14 bases, V lost 3 bases, and 6 bases had no gene match. This CDR3 is built from 11 residues. Germline CDR1 GTSNPN, CDR2 SVGIG (reference sequence). As DNA, the CDR3 is TGTGCCTGGAGCCGGGACAGTCTTCTGTTTTTT. Translated: CAWSRDSLLFF.

J is TRBJ2-3 and V is TRBV6-6; D unresolved. CDR1 is MNHNY and CDR2 is SVGAGI in the germline V gene (reference sequence). There are 14 residues in the CDR3. Trimming stripped 6 bases from V and 2 bases from J, with 12 bases between. This CDR3 reads CASSQQLSTDTQYF. The CDR3 bases are TGTGCCAGCAGCCAACAGCTCTCCACAGATACGCAGTATTTT.

This clone was seen a single time. Other DNA variants within this sample encode the same CDR3. The chain links TRBV30 to TRBJ1-2; D is ambiguous. The germline V and J ends were trimmed by 2 bases and 3 bases, with 7 bases remaining between them. This CDR3 contains 12 residues. Germline V gene sequence: CDR1 GTSNPN, CDR2 SVGIG (reference sequence). CDR3 sequence (DNA): TGTGCCTGGAGTCGGGGAGACTATGGCTACACCTTC. This encodes CAWSRGDYGYTF.

The chain combines TRBV7-9 with TRBJ1-1; TRBD1 is a possible D gene (5 bases). CDR1 is SEHNR, CDR2 FQNEAQ, per germline (reference sequence). V shed 5 bases and J shed 7 bases, with 11 bases lying between them. CDR3 length: 12 amino acids. DNA of the CDR3: TGTGCCAGCAGCCAGGCCGACAGTGAAGCTTTCTTT. Translated, it gives CASSQADSEAFF.

This clone showed up just a few times. V is TRBV3-1 (or the pseudogene TRBV3-2) and J is TRBJ2-5, with D hard to call. The CDR3 contains 12 residues. Trimming took 4 bases from V and 5 from J, leaving 8 bases between them. Germline V lookup: CDR1 LGHDT, CDR2 YNNKEL (reference sequence). The CDR3 region is CASSRMEETQYF. For the CDR3, the DNA is TGTGCCAGCAGCCGAATGGAGGAGACCCAGTACTTC.

In DNA form, the CDR3 reads TGTGCCAGCAGTGAAGGGAGAACTATGGGAGTAAATGAGCAGTTCTTC. It encodes CASSEGRTMGVNEQFF. The genes are TRBV6-1 and TRBJ2-1; perhaps TRBD2 as D (5 bases). The germline V gene encodes CDR1 MNHNS and CDR2 SASEGT. V was trimmed by 1 base and J by 7 bases, leaving 17 bases between them. CDR3 size: 16 residues.

The J gene is TRBJ2-7, the V gene TRBV6-2 or TRBV6-3, with 7 bases matching TRBD1. Germline CDR1 is MNHEY and CDR2 is SVGEGT. Unmatched junction bases numbered 4, after V lost 2 bases and J lost 6 bases. This CDR3 has 13 residues. CDR3 sequence: CASSYPHRGEQYF. The CDR3 nucleotides are TGTGCCAGCAGTTACCCCCACAGGGGCGAGCAGTACTTC.

This clone was seen once. This rearrangement joins TRBV4-2 to TRBJ1-3, with D possibly matching TRBD1 (5 bases). Germline-derived CDR1 and CDR2 are LGHNA and YNFKEQ. The V gene lost 1 base and the J gene lost 0 bases, with 13 bases spanning the gap. This CDR3 contains 17 residues. CDR3 sequence (DNA): TGTGCCAGCAGCCAAGGGGCAGGGAAAAACTCTGGAAACACCATATATTTT. Translation gives CASSQGAGKNSGNTIYF.

Of note for this clone: One end of the junction fails to match germline, which may point to a read error. This chain joins TRBV4-3 and TRBJ2-2; the match to TRBD1 covers 7 bases. Germline V lookup: CDR1 LGHNA, CDR2 YSLEER. This CDR3 contains 18 residues. The CDR3: CASSQEIARQGNTGELFF. The CDR3 DNA sequence: TGCGCCAGCAGTCAAGAAATTGCTCGACAGGGGAACACCGGGGAGCTGTTTTTT.

The chain joins TRBV7-8 to TRBJ2-7; 7 bases map to TRBD1. The V gene end was trimmed by 5 bases and the J gene end by 2 bases; junction bases not matched to a gene: 6. The CDR3 is 14 amino acids. Germline V gives CDR1 SGHVS, CDR2 FQNEAQ. CDR3 bases: TGTGCCAGCAGCCAAGAACAGGGGACCTACGAGCAGTACTTC. Its translation is CASSQEQGTYEQYF. The whole variable domain, remainder taken from reference TRBV7-8 and TRBJ2-7, is GAGVSQSPRYKVAKRGQDVALRCDPISGHVSLFWYQQALGQGPEFLTYFQNEAQLDKSGLPSDRFFAERPEGSVSTLKIQRTQQEDSAVYLCASSQEQGTYEQYFGPGTRLTVT.

V and J are TRBV7-2 and TRBJ2-3, with TRBD2 matching over 10 bases. The CDR3 runs to 16 residues. V dropped 6 bases and J dropped 1; count of bases not matched to a gene: 7. Per the germline V gene, CDR1 is SGHTA and CDR2 is FQGNSA. CDR3 bases: TGTGCCAGCAGGACCCTAGCGGGAGCACGCACAGATACGCAGTATTTT. It specifies CASRTLAGARTDTQYF.

The genes are TRBV19 and TRBJ1-6, with D maybe TRBD1 (6 bases). The CDR3 consists of 17 residues. Trimming stripped 8 bases from V and 0 bases from J, with 17 bases between. In germline, CDR1 is LNHDA, CDR2 SQIVND (reference sequence). The DNA for the CDR3 is TGTGCCAGTTGCCTGACAGGACGTACCTCCTATAATTCACCCCTCCACTTT. It encodes CASCLTGRTSYNSPLHF.

This sequence joins TRBV7-2 and TRBJ1-2; 10 nucleotides line up with TRBD1. Germline V gives CDR1 SGHTA, CDR2 FQGNSA. The CDR3 is 15 amino acids. Trimming cost V 5 bases and J 2 bases; bases outside gene matches: 5. In DNA form, the CDR3 reads TGTGCCAGCAGCCCAAGGACAGGGGGAAACTATGGCTACACCTTC. This sequence encodes CASSPRTGGNYGYTF.

V usage is TRBV11-2 and J usage is TRBJ1-4; perhaps TRBD1 as D (6 bases). V was trimmed by 4 bases and J by 8 bases, leaving 14 bases between them. There are 14 residues in the CDR3. Germline CDR1 and CDR2: SGHAT and FQNNGV. This CDR3 is CASSSTRDIEKLFF. The CDR3 nucleotides read TGTGCCAGCAGCTCTACCCGGGACATCGAAAAACTGTTTTTT.

This rearrangement joins TRBV19 to TRBJ2-5; D unclear. Germline V gene data show CDR1 as LNHDA and CDR2 as SQIVND (reference sequence). V was cut by 2 bases and J by 2 bases, with 12 bases left in between. The CDR3 contains 15 residues. In nucleotides, the CDR3 is TGTGCCAGTAGTATACGACGGAGAACACAAGAGACCCAGTACTTC. This sequence encodes CASSIRRRTQETQYF. Full variable domain (outside the CDR3, taken from reference TRBV19 and TRBJ2-5): DGGITQSPKYLFRKEGQNVTLSCEQNLNHDAMYWYRQDPGQGLRLIYYSQIVNDFQKGDIAEGYSVSREKKESFPLTVTSAQKNPTAFYLCASSIRRRTQETQYFGPGTRLLVL.

The chain uses TRBV6-2 or TRBV6-3 and TRBJ2-7; D unresolved. V dropped 2 bases and J dropped 1 base, with 9 bases sitting between them. The CDR3 covers 14 residues. The germline gives CDR1 MNHEY, CDR2 SVGEGT. CDR3 DNA sequence: TGTGCCAGCAGTTACCCCCCCCTGTCCTACGAGCAGTACTTC. Amino acid sequence: CASSYPPLSYEQYF.